These 4 T cell receptor beta chains came from one sample sequenced in a study of control samples from healthy donors and cancer patients. Only in-frame clones appear in the TCRdb table, and some are missing; sequencing was by immunoSEQ multiplex PCR. The sample has some 190,000 clones. The sequenced material came from blood. The receptors stem from a woman younger than 45 in good health.

The chain couples TRBV11-2 to TRBJ2-5; D not certain. The V end was cut by 6 bases, the J end by 2 bases, with 4 bases between. Per the germline V gene, CDR1 is SGHAT and CDR2 is FQNNGV. There are 11 residues in the CDR3. CDR3 residues: CASRIQETQYF. CDR3 coding DNA: TGTGCCAGCAGGATACAAGAGACCCAGTACTTC. Full variable domain (rest looked up from reference TRBV11-2 and TRBJ2-5): EAGVAQSPRYKIIEKRQSVAFWCNPISGHATLYWYQQILGQGPKLLIQFQNNGVVDDSQLPKDRFSAERLKGVDSTLKIQPAKLEDSAVYLCASRIQETQYFGPGTRLLVL.

The rearrangement links TRBV6-5 to TRBJ1-2; 7 nucleotides line up with TRBD1. Germline lookup yields CDR1 MNHEY and CDR2 SVGAGI. V was clipped by 5 bases and J by 7 bases; unmatched bases: 13. The CDR3 consists of 15 residues. In DNA form, the CDR3 reads TGTGCCAGCAGTCAGGGACAGCTGCCCTCCTTTGGCTACACCTTC. As protein: CASSQGQLPSFGYTF.

The chain links TRBV5-1 to TRBJ2-7; D possibly corresponds to TRBD2 (6 bases). The CDR3 has 12 residues. From germline, CDR1 is SGHRS and CDR2 YFSETQ. Trimming cost V 3 bases and J 6 bases, with 10 bases left between them. This CDR3 reads CASSSPGLEQYF. CDR3 bases: TGCGCCAGCAGCTCCCCGGGACTCGAGCAGTACTTC.

The gene calls are TRBV19 and TRBJ1-2, with D unresolved. The CDR3 totals 15 residues. The V and J ends lost 6 bases and 8 bases respectively, with 22 bases between them. Germline assignment: CDR1 LNHDA and CDR2 SQIVND (reference sequence). CDR3 in amino acids: CASRLPGPSNGGYTF. In DNA form, the CDR3 reads TGTGCCAGTAGATTACCCGGGCCCTCAAACGGAGGCTACACCTTC. The whole variable domain, filled in from reference TRBV19 and TRBJ1-2, reads DGGITQSPKYLFRKEGQNVTLSCEQNLNHDAMYWYRQDPGQGLRLIYYSQIVNDFQKGDIAEGYSVSREKKESFPLTVTSAQKNPTAFYLCASRLPGPSNGGYTFGSGTRLTVV.